These 9 T cell receptor beta chains came from one sample sequenced in a study of blood T cell repertoires in COVID-19. Profiled with immunoSEQ multiplex PCR; TCRdb holds only in-frame clones, not every one. Counted here are roughly 100,000 clones, over 80% occurring once; the ten biggest clones make up around 10%. Source material: peripheral blood. These receptors were taken from an older man with acute or convalescent COVID-19.

The V call is TRBV5-6, the J call TRBJ1-5; TRBD1 matches at 8 bases. Germline V gene data show CDR1 as SGHDT and CDR2 as YYEEEE. The trim removed 4 bases at V and 15 bases at J, leaving 9 bases unmatched. CDR3 size: 12 residues. The CDR3 loop reads CASSLDREGLHF. Written as DNA, the CDR3 is TGTGCCAGCAGCCTGGACAGGGAGGGTTTGCATTTT. Complete variable domain (other parts from reference TRBV5-6 and TRBJ1-5): DAGVTQSPTHLIKTRGQQVTLRCSPKSGHDTVSWYQQALGQGPQFIFQYYEEEERQRGNFPDRFSGHQFPNYSSELNVNALLLGDSALYLCASSLDREGLHFGDGTRLSIL.

The V gene is TRBV11-2, the J gene TRBJ1-3; TRBD1 matches at 7 bases. The CDR3 consists of 16 residues. V shed 3 bases, J shed 2 bases, and the junction held 7 bases outside the gene matches. Germline CDR1 and CDR2: SGHAT and FQNNGV. In DNA, the CDR3 is TGTGCCAGCAGCTTCGTGTTTGACAGGGCTGGAAACACCATATATTTT. Translation: CASSFVFDRAGNTIYF.

Details on this clone: Other DNA sequences in this sample translate to the same CDR3. V gene TRBV6-1 combines with J gene TRBJ2-1; 7 nucleotides agree with TRBD1. Germline loops: CDR1 MNHNS, CDR2 SASEGT. The CDR3 spans 14 residues. Trimming cost V 1 base and J 7 bases; bases outside gene matches: 4. The CDR3 is CASSEGQGWNEQFF. The CDR3 coding sequence is TGTGCCAGCAGTGAAGGACAGGGTTGGAATGAGCAGTTCTTC.

This clone occurred a few times. The chain recombines TRBV5-1 with TRBJ1-1, with a weak D call TRBD1 (6 bases). V was pared by 0 bases and J by 6 bases, with 12 bases between. The CDR3 length is 14 residues. The germline gives CDR1 SGHRS, CDR2 YFSETQ. DNA for the CDR3: TGCGCCAGCAGCTTGGAGGGGGTCAGTTCTGAAGCTTTCTTT. Translation: CASSLEGVSSEAFF.

V usage is TRBV7-3 and J usage is TRBJ2-5; TRBD2 might be the D (6 bases). Trimming removed 2 bases from V and 5 bases from J, with 15 bases in between. Germline V gene lookup returns CDR1 SGHTA and CDR2 FQGTGA. The CDR3 loop spans 15 amino acids. The CDR3 loop reads CASSLLGGERETQYF. Here the CDR3 DNA reads TGTGCCAGCAGCTTACTGGGCGGGGAGAGGGAGACCCAGTACTTC.

The CDR3: CASSFTKMVDTQYF. The CDR3 region has the DNA TGCGCCAGCAGCTTCACTAAGATGGTAGATACGCAGTATTTT. The chain carries TRBV5-1 and TRBJ2-3; no reliable D call. Germline CDR1 is SGHRS and CDR2 is YFSETQ. The CDR3 contains 14 residues. The V gene lost 2 bases and the J gene lost 5 bases, with 12 bases spanning the gap.

This clone was seen just once. The chain is built from TRBV1 and TRBJ1-2; the table's D call of TRBD1 was not tested on the DNA. TRBV1 is a pseudogene segment. The CDR3 covers 15 residues. The CDR3 loop reads CTSSQRDRLIYGYTF. In DNA form, the CDR3 reads TGCACCAGCAGCCAAAGGGACAGGCTTATCTATGGCTACACCTTC.

The V and J genes are TRBV19 and TRBJ1-2, with TRBD1 as a possible D gene (5 bases). The V gene lost 3 bases and the J gene lost 4 bases, with 24 bases spanning the gap. Germline-derived CDR1 and CDR2 are LNHDA and SQIVND (reference sequence). The length of the CDR3 is 18 residues. Here the CDR3 reads CASSIQTGTGAGGYGYTF. DNA for the CDR3: TGTGCCAGTAGTATTCAAACCGGGACGGGAGCCGGGGGCTATGGCTACACCTTC.

The chain uses TRBV14 and TRBJ2-1; D is uncertain. The germline CDR1 and CDR2 sequences are SGHDN and FVKESK. Trimming removed 4 bases at V and 5 bases at J, with 6 bases between. The CDR3 is made up of 12 amino acids. In DNA, the CDR3 is TGTGCCAGCAGCCCTTCCCACAATGAGCAGTTCTTC. As protein: CASSPSHNEQFF.